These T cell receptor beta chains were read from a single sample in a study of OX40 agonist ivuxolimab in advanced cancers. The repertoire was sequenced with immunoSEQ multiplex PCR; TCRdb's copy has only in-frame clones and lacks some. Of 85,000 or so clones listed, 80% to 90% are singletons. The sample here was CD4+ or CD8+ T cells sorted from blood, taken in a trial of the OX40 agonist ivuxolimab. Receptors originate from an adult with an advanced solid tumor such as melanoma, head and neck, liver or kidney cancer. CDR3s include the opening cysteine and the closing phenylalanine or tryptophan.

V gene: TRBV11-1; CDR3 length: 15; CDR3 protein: CASSNDRGPYAPQYF
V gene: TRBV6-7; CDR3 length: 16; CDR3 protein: CASSYSFANTKRAQYF
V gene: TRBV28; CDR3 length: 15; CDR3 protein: CASSLGISGANVLTF
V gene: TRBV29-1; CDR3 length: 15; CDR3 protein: CSVPAGLAGFNEQFF
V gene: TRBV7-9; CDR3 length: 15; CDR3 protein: CASSFSSGQPYEQYF
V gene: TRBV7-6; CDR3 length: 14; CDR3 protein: CASSLTVGSYEQYF
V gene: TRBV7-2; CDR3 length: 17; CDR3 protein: CASSPGLQGAQGNTIYF
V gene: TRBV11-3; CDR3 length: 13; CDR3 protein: CATLPGPVYEQYF
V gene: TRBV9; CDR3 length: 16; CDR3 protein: CASSAPIRGARNTIYF
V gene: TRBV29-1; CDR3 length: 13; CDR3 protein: CSVRGARADTQYF
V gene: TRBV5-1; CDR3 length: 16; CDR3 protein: CASRNEPGQNYNEQFF
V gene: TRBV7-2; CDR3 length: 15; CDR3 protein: CASSLPSGGAYEQYF
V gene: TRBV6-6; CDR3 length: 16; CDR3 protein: CASSYPPGAGEGGQYF
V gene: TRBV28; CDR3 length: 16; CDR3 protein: CASRHGTLTSGETQYF
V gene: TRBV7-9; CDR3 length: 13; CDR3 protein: CASSWGEGGGYTF
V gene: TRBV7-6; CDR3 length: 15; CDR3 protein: CASSSDTTRGGELFF
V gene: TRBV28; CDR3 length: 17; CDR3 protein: CASSSPSGASGANVLTF
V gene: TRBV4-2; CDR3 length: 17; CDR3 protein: CASSRGQRSPLNTEAFF
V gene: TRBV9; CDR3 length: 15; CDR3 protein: CASSRWEGYTDTQYF
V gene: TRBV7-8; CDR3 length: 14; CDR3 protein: CASSPQVGSYEQYF
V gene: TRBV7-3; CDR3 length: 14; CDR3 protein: CASSSTGARETQYF
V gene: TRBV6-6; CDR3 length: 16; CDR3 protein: CASSLRGGVSYNEQFF
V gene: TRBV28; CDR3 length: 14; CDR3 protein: CASTPGDPPYEQYF
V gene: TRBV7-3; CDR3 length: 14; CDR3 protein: CASSLGQTTDTQYF
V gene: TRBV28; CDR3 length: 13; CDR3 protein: CASRGDPNEKLFF
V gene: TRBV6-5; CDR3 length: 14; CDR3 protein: CASSYGEGSYEQYF
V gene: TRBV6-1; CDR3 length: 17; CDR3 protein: CASSAGLGDRHFYGYTF
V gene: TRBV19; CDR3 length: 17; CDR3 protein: CASSDRPDGTLNYEQYF
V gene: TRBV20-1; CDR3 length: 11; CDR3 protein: CSVAGHNEQFF
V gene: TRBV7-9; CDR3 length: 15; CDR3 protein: CASSLGGGEYNEQFF
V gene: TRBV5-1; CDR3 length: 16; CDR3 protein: CASSLGRVATPYEQYF
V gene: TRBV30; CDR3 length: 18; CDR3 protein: CAWSLNAGTGHWFETQYF
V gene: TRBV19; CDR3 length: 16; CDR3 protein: CASSQRAGANTGELFF
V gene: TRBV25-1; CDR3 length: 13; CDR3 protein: CASSAYINTEAFF
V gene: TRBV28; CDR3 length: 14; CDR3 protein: CASNDNGEDAEAFF
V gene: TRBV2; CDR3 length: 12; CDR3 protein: CASRRVNTEAFF
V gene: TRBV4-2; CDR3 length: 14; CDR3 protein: CASSEEGPKETQYF
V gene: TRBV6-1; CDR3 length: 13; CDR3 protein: CASIKTGGVEAFF
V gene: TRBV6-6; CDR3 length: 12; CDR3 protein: CASSANRETQYF
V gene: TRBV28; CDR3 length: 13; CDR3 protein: CASTPGGPETQYF
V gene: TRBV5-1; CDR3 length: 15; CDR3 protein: CASSWDRGPEAEAFF
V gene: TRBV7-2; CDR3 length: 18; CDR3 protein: CASSFSPPGLAGGGEQFF
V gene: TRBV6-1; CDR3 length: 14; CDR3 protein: CATFPGLRDYGYTF
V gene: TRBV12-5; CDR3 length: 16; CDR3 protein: CASGAGLAGWTGELFF
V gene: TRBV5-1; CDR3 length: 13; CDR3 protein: CASSSAFQETQYF
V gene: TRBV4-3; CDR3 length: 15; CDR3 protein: CASSHGTAGTGELFF
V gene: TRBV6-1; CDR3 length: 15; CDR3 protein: CASSENARYPYEQYF
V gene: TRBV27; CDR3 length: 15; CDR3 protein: CASSLQGGLLSEQFF
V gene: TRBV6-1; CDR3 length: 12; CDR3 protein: CASSANRVGQYF
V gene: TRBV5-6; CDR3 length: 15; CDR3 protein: CASSFFVDSLYGYTF
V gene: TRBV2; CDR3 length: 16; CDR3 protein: CASSGSVRGLNTEAFF
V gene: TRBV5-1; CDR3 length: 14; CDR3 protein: CASSLAGQGNTIYF
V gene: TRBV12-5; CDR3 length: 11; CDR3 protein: CASGPNQPQHF
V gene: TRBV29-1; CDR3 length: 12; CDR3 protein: CSAGTGGLEAFF
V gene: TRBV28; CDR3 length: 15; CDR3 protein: CASSSAGGESYEQYF
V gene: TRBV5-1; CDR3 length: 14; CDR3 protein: CASSLTSDSYGYTF
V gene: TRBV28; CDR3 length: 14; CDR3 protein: CASEGGGGTYGYTF
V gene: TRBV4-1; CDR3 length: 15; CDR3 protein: CASSQGQGVKETQYF